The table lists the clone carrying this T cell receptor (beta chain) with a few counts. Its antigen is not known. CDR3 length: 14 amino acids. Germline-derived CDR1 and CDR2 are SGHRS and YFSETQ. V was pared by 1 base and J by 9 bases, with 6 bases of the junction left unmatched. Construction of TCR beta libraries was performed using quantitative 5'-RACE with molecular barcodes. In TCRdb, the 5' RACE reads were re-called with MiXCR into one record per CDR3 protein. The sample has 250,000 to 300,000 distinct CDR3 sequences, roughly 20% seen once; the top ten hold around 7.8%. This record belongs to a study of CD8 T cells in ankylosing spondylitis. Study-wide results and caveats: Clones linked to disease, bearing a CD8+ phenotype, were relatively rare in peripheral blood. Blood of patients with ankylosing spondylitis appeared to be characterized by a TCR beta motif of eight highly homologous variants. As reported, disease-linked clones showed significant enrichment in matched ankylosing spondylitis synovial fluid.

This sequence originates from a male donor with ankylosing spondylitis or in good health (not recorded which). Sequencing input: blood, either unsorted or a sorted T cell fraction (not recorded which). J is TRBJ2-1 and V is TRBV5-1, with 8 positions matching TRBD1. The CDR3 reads CASSLRQGASEQFF. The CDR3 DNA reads TGCGCCAGCAGCTTGCGTCAGGGGGCTAGTGAGCAGTTCTTC.